One sample yielded the 15 T cell receptor beta chains listed below, sequenced in a study of blood T cell repertoires in COVID-19. Using immunoSEQ multiplex PCR, the repertoire was profiled, and TCRdb retains in-frame clones only, with some absent. The sample has fewer than 350,000 clones, approximately 86% seen once; the top ten hold less than 4.5%. Material for sequencing was peripheral blood. The receptor set was obtained from a woman aged 45-65 years with active or convalescent COVID-19.

The gene calls are TRBV6-6 and TRBJ2-7, with TRBD2 matching 9 bases. The CDR3 consists of 14 residues. CDR1 is MNHNY and CDR2 is SVGAGI in the germline V gene (reference sequence). J was trimmed by 2 bases and V by 5 bases; bases with no gene match: 4. The CDR3 DNA reads TGTGCCAGCAGTCCTAGCGGGGCGACCTACGAGCAGTACTTC. Residues: CASSPSGATYEQYF.

This chain connects TRBV28 to TRBJ2-5, with a possible D match to TRBD2 (5 bases). This CDR3 comprises 14 residues. The ends were cut back, 5 bases at V and 1 base at J, with 11 bases in the middle. Germline CDR1 MDHEN, CDR2 SYDVKM. The DNA for the CDR3 is TGTGCCAGCAGTCCCCCAGGAGGCCAAGAGACCCAGTACTTC. It translates to CASSPPGGQETQYF.

This clone was recorded once. The chain has TRBV2 and TRBJ2-1; possibly TRBD2 for D (5 bases). V was pared by 1 base and J by 6 bases, with 19 bases between. CDR1 and CDR2 (germline): SNHLY, FYNNEI. The CDR3 sequence is 17 residues long. The CDR3 reads CASSEGAPRRLLNEQFF. CDR3 sequence (DNA): TGTGCCAGCAGTGAAGGGGCTCCCCGGAGGCTCCTCAATGAGCAGTTCTTC.

The V call is TRBV25-1, the J call TRBJ2-7; D unresolved. V gave up 6 bases and J gave up 3 bases, with 12 bases separating them. CDR1 MGHDK and CDR2 SYGVNS come from the germline V gene. CDR3 length: 13 residues. The CDR3 here is CASSSSTRYEQYF. CDR3 coding DNA: TGTGCCAGCAGCTCCTCTACCCGCTACGAGCAGTACTTC.

The gene calls are TRBV9 and TRBJ2-7; D not certain. Germline CDR1 reads SGDLS; CDR2 reads YYNGEE. Trimming pared 4 bases from V and 5 bases from J, leaving 13 bases between. This CDR3 is built from 13 residues. CDR3 DNA: TGTGCCAGCAGCAGAACTATAAAGAACGAGCAGTACTTC. Amino acids: CASSRTIKNEQYF.

The chain combines TRBV5-1 with TRBJ2-7; 7 nucleotides align to TRBD1. The trim removed 2 bases at V and 2 bases at J, leaving 7 bases unmatched. Germline V gene data show CDR1 as SGHRS and CDR2 as YFSETQ. The CDR3 is 15 amino acids. The CDR3 DNA sequence: TGCGCCAGCAGCTTACAGACAGGGAGAGCCTACGAGCAGTACTTC. It translates to CASSLQTGRAYEQYF.

This clone has only one observation. The chain has TRBV5-1 and TRBJ2-3; D is unclear. CDR1 is SGHRS, CDR2 YFSETQ, per germline. V was trimmed by 0 bases and J by 4 bases, leaving 12 bases between them. This CDR3 is built from 15 residues. The CDR3 loop is CASSLVTDSPDTQYF. The CDR3 DNA reads TGCGCCAGCAGCTTGGTAACGGATAGCCCAGATACGCAGTATTTT.

The rearrangement uses TRBV29-1 and TRBJ2-7; TRBD2 might be the D (5 bases). The V gene's germline CDR1 is SQVTM and CDR2 ANQGSEA. CDR3 size: 12 residues. Trimming took 3 bases from V and 6 from J, leaving 12 bases between them. The CDR3 here is CSVEVVGSEQYF. For the CDR3, the DNA is TGCAGCGTTGAGGTTGTGGGGAGCGAGCAGTACTTC.

This chain joins TRBV7-9 and TRBJ1-5; TRBD1 is a possible D gene (5 bases). V was shortened by 4 bases and J by 1 base, with 23 bases between the two germline ends. Germline V gene sequence: CDR1 SEHNR, CDR2 FQNEAQ (reference sequence). This CDR3 comprises 19 residues. CDR3 loop: CASSSTIGQGSSSNQPQHF. The CDR3 DNA is TGTGCCAGCAGCTCCACCATAGGGCAGGGAAGTTCGAGCAATCAGCCCCAGCATTTT.

This clone was seen only once. The rearrangement links TRBV19 to TRBJ1-3; D unresolved. The germline CDR1 and CDR2 sequences are LNHDA and SQIVND (reference sequence). V was clipped by 3 bases and J by 4 bases, with 13 bases between them. This CDR3 spans 15 amino acids. The CDR3 region has the DNA TGTGCCAGTAGTATCTCACGAGGAACGGGAAACACCATATATTTT. Translated: CASSISRGTGNTIYF.

The V and J genes are TRBV18 and TRBJ1-1; 10 bases line up with TRBD1. The CDR3 extends over 17 amino acids. Losses at the gene ends were 2 bases for V and 0 bases for J; bases not matched to a gene: 6. Germline assignment: CDR1 KGHSH and CDR2 LQKENI. CDR3 sequence reads: CASSPSTGGLLNTEAFF. CDR3 sequence (DNA): TGTGCCAGCTCACCATCGACAGGGGGCCTCCTGAACACTGAAGCTTTCTTT.

This clone was observed a handful of times. The rearrangement uses TRBV5-1 and TRBJ1-4; D uncertain. The ends were cut back, 6 bases at V and 3 bases at J, with 15 bases in the middle. The CDR3 loop spans 15 amino acids. CDR1 SGHRS and CDR2 YFSETQ come from the germline V gene. The CDR3 loop is CASTAAGTPNEKLFF. The CDR3 nucleotides are TGCGCCAGCACGGCAGCGGGTACCCCTAATGAAAAACTGTTTTTT.

This clone was counted a single time. The V call is TRBV14, the J call TRBJ1-6, with 7 positions matching TRBD1. Looked up from germline, CDR1 is SGHDN and CDR2 is FVKESK. The CDR3 has 16 residues. V shed 3 bases, J shed 6 bases, and the junction held 8 bases outside the gene matches. The CDR3 DNA is TGTGCCAGCAGCCACTTGACAGGGACCCGTAATTCACCCCTCCACTTT. Translating gives CASSHLTGTRNSPLHF.

This chain connects TRBV15 to TRBJ2-7, with 7 bases fitting TRBD1. V dropped 2 bases and J dropped 2; count of bases not matched to a gene: 3. Germline CDR1 and CDR2: LNHNV and YYDKDF (reference sequence). There are 14 residues in the CDR3. CDR3 sequence (DNA): TGTGCCACCAGCAGACTACAGGGGACCTACGAGCAGTACTTC. Translation: CATSRLQGTYEQYF.

This clone was seen just once. The germline gene is not matched at one end of the junction; a read error may be the cause. This chain connects TRBV28 to TRBJ1-2; TRBD1 aligns across 8 bases. Germline assignment: CDR1 MDHEN and CDR2 SYDVKM. This CDR3 is built from 16 residues. This chain's CDR3 is CASSIPLTGVNYGHTF. The CDR3 DNA reads as TGTGCCAGCAGTATTCCCCTGACAGGGGTAAATTATGGCCACACCTTC.